This T cell receptor (beta chain) derives from a study of T cells after yellow fever vaccination. With 7 bases removed from V and 0 bases from J, the gap between germline ends came to 12 bases. Germline assignment: CDR1 SQVTM and CDR2 ANQGSEA. The CDR3 spans 13 residues. The authors made TCR cDNA by 5'RACE template switching, adding a universal primer site and UMIs. TCRdb ran MiXCR on the 5' RACE reads and lists one entry per CDR3 protein. Counted here are about 250,000 distinct CDR3 sequences, around 3.5% occurring once; the ten biggest clones make up about 20%. Study-level points and caveats: Weaker overall, the secondary response nonetheless peaked faster (day 5 versus 15). After the booster, 96% of CD4 and approximately 90% of CD8 primary-response clones were re-detected.

This clonotype appeared many times. Antigen specificity is unknown. This specimen consisted of PBMCs, obtained 15 days after the yellow fever booster vaccination. The chain employs TRBV29-1 and TRBJ1-1; D may be TRBD1 (6 bases). The clonotype comes from a man between 18 and 29 years old who received the YFV17D yellow fever vaccine. For the CDR3, the DNA is TGCAGCGGCCAGGGGTACCTGAACACTGAAGCTTTCTTT. The encoded protein is CSGQGYLNTEAFF.